Sequencing of this T cell receptor (beta chain) was carried out in a study of T cells after yellow fever vaccination (dated by TCRdb to the late 2010s). In the study overall: The SMART-Seq v4 Ultra Low Input RNA kit was used to prepare libraries from fractions with low cell numbers. To follow T-cell clones before and after primary and booster YFV17D yellow fever vaccination, bulk TCR alpha and beta repertoires were sequenced over time. Two healthy male donors, one aged 18 to 30 and one aged 30 to 40 years, made up the cohort. Blood was drawn at multiple timepoints before and after primary and secondary immunization, with bulk PBMC replicates and cell subsets isolated.

What this sample's treatment or condition label stands for: live attenuated yellow fever vaccine strain. PBMCs were isolated from peripheral blood using a standard Ficoll-Paque protocol. Dynabeads CD4 and CD8 positive selection kits were used to isolate CD4 and CD8 T-cell fractions. RNA was extracted with TriZol from bulk PBMCs, CD4 and CD8 fractions, and dextramer-positive and dextramer-negative fractions. Many counts were recorded for this clonotype. This clone's antigen is unknown. Base qualities are not provided; no much larger clone lies one nucleotide away. V lost 6 bases and J lost 1 base; the stretch between them is 13 bases long. The CDR3 holds 15 amino acids from the cysteine to the phenylalanine. The DNA shown is the 45-base CDR3, in frame from base 1. The germline V gene supplies CDR1 MNHNS and CDR2 SASEGT. Synthesis of TCR cDNA relied on 5'RACE template switching, a step that introduced a universal primer site along with unique molecular identifiers. Priming of cDNA synthesis was performed from both the TCR alpha and TCR beta constant segments. Library amplification used two PCR steps, and the second PCR step added sample barcodes and sequencing adapters. Sequencing of libraries was performed on Illumina HiSeq 2500 (2x100 bp) or NovaSeq (2x150 bp). On the authors' methods: MIGEC was used to demultiplex reads and collapse the reads into UMI consensus sequences, and MiXCR was used for V(D)J alignment. Vaccine-responding clonotypes were identified with edgeR using replicate PBMC samples, with FDR below 0.01 and a log2 fold change above 5 up to day 15 being required. CD4 or CD8 identity was assigned to each bulk clonotype according to whether the clonotype was present at higher abundance in the sequenced CD4 repertoire or the sequenced CD8 repertoire. TCRdb applied fastp at Q25 and MiXCR to the public reads, then kept only in-frame beta chains. CDR3 protein duplicates are merged, each entry listing the most common genes and DNA. TCRdb, not the authors, supplied the V and J calls. The sample includes 110,000 to 150,000 distinct CDR3 sequences, with around 6.3% observed a single time. More than 0.55% of the sample is taken by the ten largest.

Broader findings and caveats from the paper: Most clones expanded after primary vaccination (almost 97% of CD4 and 88% of CD8) were re-detected after the booster, suggesting that broad memory maintenance occurred. The study included only a couple of donors, which limits how far the findings can be generalized. A small share of clonotypes was detected in both CD4 and CD8 compartments, with the overlap likely arising from convergent recombination. Compared with the primary T-cell response, the secondary T-cell response was weaker but faster, peaking on day 5 rather than day 15. Computational filtering was needed because FACS-sorted repertoires could contain abundant contaminating clonotypes from the bulk population.

The specimen comprised CD4+ T cells sorted from PBMCs, sampled 10 days after the yellow fever booster vaccination. The sequence joins TRBV6-1 to TRBJ1-5; TRBD1 is a possible D gene, resting on 5 matching bases. The receptor was isolated from a man aged 25-45 years who received the YFV17D yellow fever vaccine. In nucleotide form, the sequence is TGTGCCAGCAGCGTGGGGGGGAGAAGCAATCAGCCCCAGCATTTT. It is translated as CASSVGGRSNQPQHF.